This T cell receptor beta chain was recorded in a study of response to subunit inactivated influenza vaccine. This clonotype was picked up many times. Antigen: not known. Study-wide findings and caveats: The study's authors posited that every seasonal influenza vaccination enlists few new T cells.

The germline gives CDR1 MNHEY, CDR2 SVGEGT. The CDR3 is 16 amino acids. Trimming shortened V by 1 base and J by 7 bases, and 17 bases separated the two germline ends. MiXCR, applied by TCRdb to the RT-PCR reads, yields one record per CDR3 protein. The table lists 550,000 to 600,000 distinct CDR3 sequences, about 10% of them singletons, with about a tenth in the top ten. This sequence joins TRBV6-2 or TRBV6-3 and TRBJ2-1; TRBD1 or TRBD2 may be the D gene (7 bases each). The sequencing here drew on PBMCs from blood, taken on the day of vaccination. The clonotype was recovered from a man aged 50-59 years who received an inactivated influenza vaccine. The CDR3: CASSYWGGTGENEQFF. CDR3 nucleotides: TGTGCCAGCAGTTACTGGGGGGGAACAGGGGAGAATGAGCAGTTCTTC.